This T cell receptor beta chain was identified during a study of shared clonotypes between healthy human individuals. Sequencing was performed with immunoSEQ multiplex PCR; in TCRdb, only in-frame clones are kept and a portion is missing. The sample holds a few hundred thousand clones, 96% seen once. This clone has just one count. The CDR3 runs to 14 residues. The germline CDR1 and CDR2 sequences are SNHLY and FYNNEI. With 2 bases clipped from V and 4 bases from J, the junction kept 0 bases outside the gene matches. The chain is built from TRBV2 and TRBJ2-2; 8 bases map to TRBD2. The sequenced material came from memory CD8+ T cells sorted from blood. The sample's subset: CD45RO+ cells pooled with CCR7-negative TemRA cells. The receptor comes from a man aged 25 to 40 in good health. As DNA, the CDR3 is TGTGCCAGCAGTGAACTAGCGGGCACCGGGGAGCTGTTTTTT. Translation gives CASSELAGTGELFF.